This TCR beta chain appears in the sequencing data of a study of long-term antiretroviral therapy in people with HIV. The authors ran the immunoSEQ assay, v3.0, at survey level. Profiled with immunoSEQ multiplex PCR; TCRdb holds only in-frame clones, not every one. The sample shows some 16,000 clones, roughly 94% of them seen only once. Trimming took off 11 bases at V and 2 bases at J, with 11 bases between the two ends. This CDR3 region has 12 residues. The germline V gene encodes CDR1 SNHLY and CDR2 FYNNEI. The genes are TRBV2 and TRBJ2-3, with TRBD2 as a possible D gene (5 bases). The sequence derives from a woman aged 45-60 years with HIV. The sample in question was unsorted PBMCs, obtained nearly 6.5 years after starting antiretroviral therapy. The CDR3 loop is CALASTTDTQYF. Here the CDR3 DNA reads TGTGCCCTAGCTAGCACCACAGATACGCAGTATTTT.